This T cell receptor (beta chain) was sequenced during a study of neurological immune-mediated disorders. Study findings and constraints: The most TCR clonal expansion was seen in HTLV-1-associated myelopathy, whereas the least was seen in multiple sclerosis, below the level in healthy controls.

The time point was: longitudinal time-point 3. The study used blood bank volunteers in Maryland, USA, as healthy controls. The method for making cDNA was 5'RACE, and it used 10-nucleotide random UMIs. TCRdb re-called the 5' RACE reads with MiXCR, one entry per CDR3 protein. The sample consists of 53,000 or so distinct CDR3 sequences, 8% to 9% of them appearing once. This clonotype appeared many times. Its specificity is not known. V lost 1 base and J 5 bases, leaving 12 bases between the germline ends. Germline-derived CDR1 and CDR2 are LGHNA and YSLEER. The CDR3 totals 15 residues. The sample was PBMCs. This clonotype was obtained from a woman between 40 and 55 years old in good health. The rearrangement uses TRBV4-3 and TRBJ1-5; D perhaps matches TRBD1 (6 bases). CDR3 in DNA: TGCGCCAGCAGCCAAGGGCAGGAGGGGGATCAGCCCCAGCATTTT. Protein product: CASSQGQEGDQPQHF.